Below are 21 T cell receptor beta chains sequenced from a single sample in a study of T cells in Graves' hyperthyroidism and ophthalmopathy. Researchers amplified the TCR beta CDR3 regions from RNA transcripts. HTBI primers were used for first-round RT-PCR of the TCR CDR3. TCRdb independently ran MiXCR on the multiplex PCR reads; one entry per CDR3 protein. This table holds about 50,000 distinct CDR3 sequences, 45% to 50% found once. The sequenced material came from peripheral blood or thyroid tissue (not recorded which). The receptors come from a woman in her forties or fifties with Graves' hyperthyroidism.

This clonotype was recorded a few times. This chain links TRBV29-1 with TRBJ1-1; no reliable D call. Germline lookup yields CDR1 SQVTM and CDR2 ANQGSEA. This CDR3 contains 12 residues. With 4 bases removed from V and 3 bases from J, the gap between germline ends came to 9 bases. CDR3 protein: CSVGGGYTEAFF. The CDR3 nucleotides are TGCAGCGTTGGGGGTGGCTACACTGAAGCTTTCTTT.

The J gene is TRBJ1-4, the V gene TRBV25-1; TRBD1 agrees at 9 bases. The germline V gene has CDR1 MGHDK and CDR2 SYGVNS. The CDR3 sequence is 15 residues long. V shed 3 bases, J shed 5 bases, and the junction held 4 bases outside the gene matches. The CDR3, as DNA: TGTGCCAGCAGTGATAACAGGGGGCGGAATGAAAAACTGTTTTTT. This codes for CASSDNRGRNEKLFF. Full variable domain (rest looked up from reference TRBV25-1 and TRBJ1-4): EADIYQTPRYLVIGTGKKITLECSQTMGHDKMYWYQQDPGMELHLIHYSYGVNSTEKGDLSSESTVSRIRTEHFPLTLESARPSHTSQYLCASSDNRGRNEKLFFGSGTQLSVL.

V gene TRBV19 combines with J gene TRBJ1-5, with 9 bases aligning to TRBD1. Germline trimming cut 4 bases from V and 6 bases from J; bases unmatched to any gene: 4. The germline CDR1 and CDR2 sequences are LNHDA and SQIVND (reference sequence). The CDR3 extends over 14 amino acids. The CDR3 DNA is TGTGCCAGTAGTACACAGGGGGCAGCTCAGCCCCAGCATTTT. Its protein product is CASSTQGAAQPQHF.

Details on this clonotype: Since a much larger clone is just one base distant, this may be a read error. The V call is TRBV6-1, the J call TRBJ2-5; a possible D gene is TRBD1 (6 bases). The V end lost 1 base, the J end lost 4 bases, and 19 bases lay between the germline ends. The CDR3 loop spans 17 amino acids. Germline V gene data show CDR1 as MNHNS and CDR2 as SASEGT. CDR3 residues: CASSEEGGTGTSETQYF. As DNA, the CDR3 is TGTGCCAGCAGTGAAGAAGGGGGTACGGGGACATCAGAGACCCAGTACTTC.

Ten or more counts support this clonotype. CDR3 coding DNA: TGTGCCAGCAGTTCGGTTGGATTAGCGGGTACAGAGACCCAGTACTTC. Amino acid sequence: CASSSVGLAGTETQYF. The chain joins TRBV12-3 or TRBV12-4 to TRBJ2-5; TRBD2 matches at 7 bases. With V trimmed by 4 bases and J by 4 bases, 12 bases remained unmatched. The CDR3 is 16 amino acids.

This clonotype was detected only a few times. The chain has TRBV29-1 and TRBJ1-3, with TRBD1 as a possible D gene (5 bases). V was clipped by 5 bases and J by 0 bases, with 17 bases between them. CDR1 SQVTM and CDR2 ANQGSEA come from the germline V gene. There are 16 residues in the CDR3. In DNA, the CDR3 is TGCAGCGTTTCCGGGACCGCGTCTAACTCTGGAAACACCATATATTTT. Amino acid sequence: CSVSGTASNSGNTIYF.

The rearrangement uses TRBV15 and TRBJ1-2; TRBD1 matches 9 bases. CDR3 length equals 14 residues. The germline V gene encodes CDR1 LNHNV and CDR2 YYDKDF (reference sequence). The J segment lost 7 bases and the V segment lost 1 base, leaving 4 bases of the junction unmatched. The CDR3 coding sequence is TGTGCCACCAGCAGAGTACAGGGGGCGAGTGGCTACACCTTC. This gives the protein CATSRVQGASGYTF.

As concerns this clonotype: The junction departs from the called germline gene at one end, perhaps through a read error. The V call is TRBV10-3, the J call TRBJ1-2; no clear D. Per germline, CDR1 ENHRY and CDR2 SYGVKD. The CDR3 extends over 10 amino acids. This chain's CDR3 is CAISIEGYAF. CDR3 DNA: TGTGCCATCAGTATTGAGGGCTACGCCTTC.

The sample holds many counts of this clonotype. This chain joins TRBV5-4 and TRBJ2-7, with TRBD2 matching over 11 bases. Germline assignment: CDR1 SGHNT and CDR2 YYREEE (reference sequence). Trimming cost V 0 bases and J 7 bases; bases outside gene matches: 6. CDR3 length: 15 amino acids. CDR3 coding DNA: TGTGCCAGCAGCTTGGTCCCACTAGCGGGAGATGAGCAGTACTTC. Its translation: CASSLVPLAGDEQYF.

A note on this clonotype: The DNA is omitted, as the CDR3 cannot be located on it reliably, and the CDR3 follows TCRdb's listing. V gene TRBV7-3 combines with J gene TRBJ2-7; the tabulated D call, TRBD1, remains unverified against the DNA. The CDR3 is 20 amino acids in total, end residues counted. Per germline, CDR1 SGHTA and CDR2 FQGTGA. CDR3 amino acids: CDSSFYICSARAGSSYEQYF.

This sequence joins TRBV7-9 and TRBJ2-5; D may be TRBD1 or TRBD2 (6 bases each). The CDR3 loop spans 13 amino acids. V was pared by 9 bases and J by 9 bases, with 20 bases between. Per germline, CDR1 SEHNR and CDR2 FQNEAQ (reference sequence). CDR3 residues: CASTRGAWGAQYF. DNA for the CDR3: TGTGCCAGTACCAGGGGCGCATGGGGGGCCCAGTACTTC.

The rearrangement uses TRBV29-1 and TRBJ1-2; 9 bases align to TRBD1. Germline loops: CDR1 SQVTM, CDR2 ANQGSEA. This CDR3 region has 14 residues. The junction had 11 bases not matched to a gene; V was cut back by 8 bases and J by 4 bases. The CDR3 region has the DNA TGCAGCCCGGGACAGGGTACAATTCCCTATGGCTACACCTTC. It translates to CSPGQGTIPYGYTF.

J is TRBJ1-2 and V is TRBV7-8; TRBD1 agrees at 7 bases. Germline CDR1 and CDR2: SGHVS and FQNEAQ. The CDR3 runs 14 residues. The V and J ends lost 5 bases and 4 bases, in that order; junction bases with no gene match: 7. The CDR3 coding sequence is TGTGCCAGCAGCATCGGACAGGCAGCCTATGGCTACACCTTC. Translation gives CASSIGQAAYGYTF.

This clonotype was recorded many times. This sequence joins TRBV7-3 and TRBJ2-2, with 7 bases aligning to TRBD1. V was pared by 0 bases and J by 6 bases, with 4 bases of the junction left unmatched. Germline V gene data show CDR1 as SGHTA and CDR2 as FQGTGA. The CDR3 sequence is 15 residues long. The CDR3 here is CASSLTSGGSGELFF. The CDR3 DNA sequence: TGTGCCAGCAGCTTAACCTCAGGGGGATCCGGGGAGCTGTTTTTT.

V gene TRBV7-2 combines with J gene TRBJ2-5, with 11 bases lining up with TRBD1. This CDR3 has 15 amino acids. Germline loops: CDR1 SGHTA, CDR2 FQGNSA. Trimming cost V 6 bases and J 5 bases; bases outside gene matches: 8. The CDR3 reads CASSRDRGMGETQYF. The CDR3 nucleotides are TGTGCCAGCAGTCGGGACAGGGGGATGGGGGAGACCCAGTACTTC.

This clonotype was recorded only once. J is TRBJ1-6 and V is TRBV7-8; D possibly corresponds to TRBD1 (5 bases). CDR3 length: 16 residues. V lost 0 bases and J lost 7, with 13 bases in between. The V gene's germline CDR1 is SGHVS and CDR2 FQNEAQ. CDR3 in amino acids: CASSLARGTSNSPLHF. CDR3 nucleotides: TGTGCCAGCAGCTTAGCGCGTGGGACTTCGAATTCACCCCTCCACTTT.

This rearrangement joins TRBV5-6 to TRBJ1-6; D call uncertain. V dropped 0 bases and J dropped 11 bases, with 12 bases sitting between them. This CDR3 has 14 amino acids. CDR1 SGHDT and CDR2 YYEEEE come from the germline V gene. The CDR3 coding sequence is TGTGCCAGCAGCTTGGTTGGGTCGGGTCCACCCCTCCACTTT. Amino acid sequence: CASSLVGSGPPLHF.

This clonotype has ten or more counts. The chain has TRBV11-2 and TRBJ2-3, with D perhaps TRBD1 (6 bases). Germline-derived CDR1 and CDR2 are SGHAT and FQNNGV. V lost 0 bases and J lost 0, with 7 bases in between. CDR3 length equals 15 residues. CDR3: CASSLEGASTDTQYF. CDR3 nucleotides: TGTGCCAGCAGCTTAGAGGGGGCAAGCACAGATACGCAGTATTTT.

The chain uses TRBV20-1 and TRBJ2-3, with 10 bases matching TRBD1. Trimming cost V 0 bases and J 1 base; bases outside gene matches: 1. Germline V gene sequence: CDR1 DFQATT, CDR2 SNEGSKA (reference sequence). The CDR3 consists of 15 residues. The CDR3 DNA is TGCAGTGCTAGAGAGGGGACAGGGGGCACAGATACGCAGTATTTT. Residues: CSAREGTGGTDTQYF.

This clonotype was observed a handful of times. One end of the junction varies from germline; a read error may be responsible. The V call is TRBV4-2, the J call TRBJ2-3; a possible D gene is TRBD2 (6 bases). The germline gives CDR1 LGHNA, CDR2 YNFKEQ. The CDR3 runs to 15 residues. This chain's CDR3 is CASSQEEGTTGTQYF. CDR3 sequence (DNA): TGTGCCAGCAGCCAAGAGGAGGGGACCACAGGTACGCAGTATTTT.

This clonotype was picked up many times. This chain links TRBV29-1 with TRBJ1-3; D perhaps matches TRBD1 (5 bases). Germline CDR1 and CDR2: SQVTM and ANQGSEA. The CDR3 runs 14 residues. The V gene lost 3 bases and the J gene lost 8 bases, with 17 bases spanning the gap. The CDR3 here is CSVEGRDYGYTIYF. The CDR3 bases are TGCAGCGTTGAGGGGAGGGACTATGGCTACACCATATATTTT.